Below are 23 T cell receptor beta chains sequenced from a single sample in a study of cytomegalovirus exposure and HLA in healthy donors. Both 60 Vbeta primers and 13 Jbeta primers went into the PCR. Sequenced by immunoSEQ multiplex PCR; TCRdb stores in-frame clones only, minus some. The table shows some 110,000 clones, with around 67% occurring only once. Sequenced input: PBMCs. Source of these receptors: a man aged 55 to 70 in good health and CMV-seropositive.

The chain joins TRBV5-6 to TRBJ2-7, with 13 bases lining up with TRBD2. V lost 2 bases, J lost 10 bases, and 6 bases stayed unmatched. The CDR3 totals 14 residues. From germline, CDR1 is SGHDT and CDR2 YYEEEE. CDR3 in amino acids: CASSFWTSGGHQYF. The CDR3 nucleotides read TGTGCCAGCAGCTTCTGGACTAGCGGGGGCCACCAGTACTTC.

V gene TRBV21-1 combines with J gene TRBJ2-1; the D call TRBD1 from the table was never checked on the DNA. TRBV21-1 is classified as a pseudogene. This CDR3 is built from 16 residues. This chain's CDR3 is CASRLLNRSSYNEQFF. The CDR3 DNA sequence: TGTGCCAGCAGGCTACTAAACAGGAGCTCCTACAATGAGCAGTTCTTC.

This chain uses TRBV7-2 with TRBJ2-6, with D tentatively TRBD1 (6 bases). CDR3 length: 14 amino acids. Trimming took 0 bases from V and 7 from J, leaving 7 bases between them. The germline V gene encodes CDR1 SGHTA and CDR2 FQGNSA. CDR3 amino acids: CASSLATGANVLTF. The CDR3, as DNA: TGTGCCAGCAGCTTAGCGACAGGTGCCAACGTCCTGACTTTC.

The gene calls are TRBV6-5 and TRBJ2-5, with D possibly TRBD1 on 6 matching bases. Germline V lookup: CDR1 MNHEY, CDR2 SVGAGI. V lost 4 bases, J lost 2 bases, and 8 bases lay in between. The CDR3 is 13 amino acids. This CDR3 is CASSSGTQETQYF. The CDR3, as DNA: TGTGCCAGCAGTTCCGGGACACAAGAGACCCAGTACTTC.

The genes are TRBV11-1 and TRBJ2-7, with a possible D match to TRBD1 (6 bases). The V end was cut by 5 bases, the J end by 0 bases, with 23 bases between. Germline V gives CDR1 SGHAT, CDR2 FQDESV (reference sequence). The CDR3 runs 18 residues. CDR3 sequence reads: CASSPNSNPGQSSYEQYF. CDR3 in DNA: TGTGCCAGCAGCCCGAACTCCAACCCCGGACAGTCCTCCTACGAGCAGTACTTC.

The rearrangement links TRBV7-3 to TRBJ2-7; TRBD2 aligns across 7 bases. This CDR3 spans 12 amino acids. Germline lookup yields CDR1 SGHTA and CDR2 FQGTGA. V shed 0 bases, J shed 7 bases, and the junction held 0 bases outside the gene matches. This chain's CDR3 is CASSLTGGEQYF. Written as DNA, the CDR3 is TGTGCCAGCAGCTTAACGGGGGGGGAGCAGTACTTC.

In its sample, this clone was seen a few times. The rearrangement joins TRBV5-6 to TRBJ1-1, with D perhaps TRBD1 (6 bases). The CDR3 contains 17 residues. Per germline, CDR1 SGHDT and CDR2 YYEEEE. V was clipped by 0 bases and J by 8 bases, with 23 bases between them. The CDR3, as DNA: TGTGCCAGCAGCTTGGGGGTCCCCCAAGGGTGGGGGCTGGAAGCTTTCTTT. Translated: CASSLGVPQGWGLEAFF.

The chain combines TRBV5-1 with TRBJ1-5; D is uncertain. The CDR3 contains 14 residues. Trimming removed 0 bases at V and 1 base at J, with 5 bases between. Per the germline V gene, CDR1 is SGHRS and CDR2 is YFSETQ. CDR3 nucleotides: TGCGCCAGCAGCTTGGCCGGGAGCAATCAGCCCCAGCATTTT. It translates to CASSLAGSNQPQHF. Full variable domain (rest looked up from reference TRBV5-1 and TRBJ1-5): KAGVTQTPRYLIKTRGQQVTLSCSPISGHRSVSWYQQTPGQGLQFLFEYFSETQRNKGNFPGRFSGRQFSNSRSEMNVSTLELGDSALYLCASSLAGSNQPQHFGDGTRLSIL.

This clone was detected a few times. The chain carries TRBV7-8 and TRBJ2-7, with D perhaps TRBD2 (6 bases). The germline V and J ends were trimmed by 4 bases and 1 base, with 17 bases remaining between them. The CDR3 covers 16 residues. Germline V CDR1 and CDR2: SGHVS, FQNEAQ. CDR3 nucleotide sequence: TGTGCCAGCAGCTCGAACACTCCGGGACTTTCCTACGAGCAGTACTTC. Protein: CASSSNTPGLSYEQYF.

This chain links TRBV29-1 with TRBJ2-6, with D hard to call. V was trimmed by 6 bases and J by 1 base, leaving 7 bases between them. Germline V gene data show CDR1 as SQVTM and CDR2 as ANQGSEA. This CDR3 is 13 amino acids long. The CDR3: CSVRISGANVLTF. CDR3 DNA: TGCAGCGTCAGGATTTCTGGGGCCAACGTCCTGACTTTC.

For the CDR3, the DNA is TGTGCCAGCAGCGGAGTAAGGGGCGCGGGGGCAGATACGCAGTATTTT. Translating gives CASSGVRGAGADTQYF. The chain recombines TRBV5-4 with TRBJ2-3, with 7 bases identical to TRBD2. The CDR3 extends over 16 amino acids. Germline trimming cut 4 bases from V and 4 bases from J; bases unmatched to any gene: 12. CDR1 and CDR2 from the germline V gene are SGHNT and YYREEE (reference sequence).

The chain uses TRBV14 and TRBJ1-1; a weak D match, TRBD1 (6 bases). V gave up 4 bases and J gave up 3 bases, with 18 bases separating them. Germline CDR1 reads SGHDN; CDR2 reads FVKESK. This CDR3 region has 16 residues. In DNA form, the CDR3 reads TGTGCCAGCAGCCCCCGATATGGACAGACAGACACTGAAGCTTTCTTT. Protein sequence: CASSPRYGQTDTEAFF.

A single count supports this clone. The J gene is TRBJ2-1, the V gene TRBV5-5; D call uncertain. The germline V gene has CDR1 SGHKS and CDR2 YYEKEE (reference sequence). Trimming removed 1 base from V and 2 bases from J, with 7 bases in between. The CDR3 is 14 residues long. Written as DNA, the CDR3 is TGTGCCAGCAGCTTGTATGCAGCCTACAATGAGCAGTTCTTC. Its protein product is CASSLYAAYNEQFF.

J is TRBJ1-5 and V is TRBV19; D is unresolved. Germline V lookup: CDR1 LNHDA, CDR2 SQIVND (reference sequence). The germline V and J ends were trimmed by 0 bases and 2 bases, with 11 bases remaining between them. CDR3 length equals 16 residues. The CDR3 DNA reads as TGTGCCAGTAGTATAGATGGGTCCGGGGGCAATCAGCCCCAGCATTTT. Protein: CASSIDGSGGNQPQHF.

This clone was found once. The chain recombines TRBV19 with TRBJ1-1; D is unresolved. Deletions cut 6 bases from V and 8 bases from J, with 10 bases between. The germline gives CDR1 LNHDA, CDR2 SQIVND (reference sequence). The CDR3 extends over 11 amino acids. The CDR3 is CASSKEGEAFF. The DNA for the CDR3 is TGTGCCAGTAGCAAGGAGGGAGAAGCTTTCTTT.

This clone occurred a few times. The chain joins TRBV5-6 to TRBJ1-1, with D maybe TRBD1 (6 bases). Trimming removed 0 bases from V and 6 bases from J, with 15 bases in between. The CDR3 runs to 15 residues. Germline values: CDR1 SGHDT, CDR2 YYEEEE. CDR3 in DNA: TGTGCCAGCAGCTTGGATTGGGACACCGGGGCTGAAGCTTTCTTT. As protein: CASSLDWDTGAEAFF. The full variable domain, completed using reference TRBV5-6 and TRBJ1-1, is DAGVTQSPTHLIKTRGQQVTLRCSPKSGHDTVSWYQQALGQGPQFIFQYYEEEERQRGNFPDRFSGHQFPNYSSELNVNALLLGDSALYLCASSLDWDTGAEAFFGQGTRLTVV.

The chain carries TRBV6-6 and TRBJ2-5; 13 positions match TRBD2. The V gene's germline CDR1 is MNHNY and CDR2 SVGAGI (reference sequence). The CDR3 loop spans 15 amino acids. The ends lost 7 bases at V and 1 base at J; junction bases unmatched: 3. The CDR3 here is CASMGTSGVQETQYF. In DNA form, the CDR3 reads TGTGCCAGCATGGGGACTAGCGGGGTCCAAGAGACCCAGTACTTC.

This clone has only one observation. The V and J genes are TRBV9 and TRBJ2-2; TRBD2 might be the D (5 bases). CDR1 is SGDLS and CDR2 is YYNGEE in the germline V gene. CDR3 size: 17 residues. V was cut by 2 bases and J by 0 bases, with 14 bases left in between. The CDR3 coding sequence is TGTGCCAGCAGCGTGGGAACCCGGGGTTCGAACACCGGGGAGCTGTTTTTT. Translation: CASSVGTRGSNTGELFF.

This clone turned up a few times. The V and J genes are TRBV29-1 and TRBJ2-5; no definite D call. The CDR3 runs to 12 residues. The V end lost 4 bases, the J end lost 1 base, and 7 bases lay between the germline ends. Looked up from germline, CDR1 is SQVTM and CDR2 is ANQGSEA. The CDR3 loop reads CSVGSAQETQYF. As DNA, the CDR3 is TGCAGCGTTGGCAGCGCCCAAGAGACCCAGTACTTC. The variable domain in full, completed from reference TRBV29-1 and TRBJ2-5, reads SAVISQKPSRDICQRGTSLTIQCQVDSQVTMMFWYRQQPGQSLTLIATANQGSEATYESGFVIDKFPISRPNLTFSTLTVSNMSPEDSSIYLCSVGSAQETQYFGPGTRLLVL.

The rearrangement uses TRBV19 and TRBJ2-2; D possibly corresponds to TRBD2 (5 bases). In germline, CDR1 is LNHDA, CDR2 SQIVND (reference sequence). This CDR3 spans 14 amino acids. Trimming cost V 3 bases and J 6 bases, with 11 bases left between them. The CDR3 nucleotides read TGTGCCAGTAGTATCGGGGTCCGGGCCGGGGAGCTGTTTTTT. It specifies CASSIGVRAGELFF.

Only a few counts were recorded for this clone. The V gene is TRBV11-2, the J gene TRBJ2-3; TRBD1 agrees at 10 bases. J was trimmed by 5 bases and V by 1 base; bases with no gene match: 3. The CDR3 has 15 amino acids. Looked up from germline, CDR1 is SGHAT and CDR2 is FQNNGV. CDR3 in DNA: TGTGCCAGCAGCTTAGCGGGACAGGGGATAGATACGCAGTATTTT. Its translation: CASSLAGQGIDTQYF.

This rearrangement joins TRBV11-2 to TRBJ2-5; D is undetermined. Per germline, CDR1 SGHAT and CDR2 FQNNGV. The CDR3 length is 16 residues. Between the trimmed V and J ends, which lost 6 bases and 2 bases, there was a span of 19 bases. In nucleotides, the CDR3 is TGTGCCAGCAGATATAGATCATATACCCGGCAAGAGACCCAGTACTTC. It translates to CASRYRSYTRQETQYF. The full variable domain, its missing parts supplied by reference TRBV11-2 and TRBJ2-5, is EAGVAQSPRYKIIEKRQSVAFWCNPISGHATLYWYQQILGQGPKLLIQFQNNGVVDDSQLPKDRFSAERLKGVDSTLKIQPAKLEDSAVYLCASRYRSYTRQETQYFGPGTRLLVL.

This chain links TRBV2 with TRBJ1-2, with D uncertain. The CDR3 is 13 amino acids. V was pared by 0 bases and J by 9 bases, with 11 bases between. Germline assignment: CDR1 SNHLY and CDR2 FYNNEI. This CDR3 is CASSEARGFRYTF. The CDR3 nucleotides read TGTGCCAGCAGTGAAGCGAGAGGCTTTCGCTACACCTTC.